This T cell receptor beta chain was profiled in a study of cytomegalovirus exposure and HLA in healthy donors. About the research overall: Earlier findings included roughly 100 million unique TCR beta sequences obtained from 150 million to 200 million T cells. Among the approximately 400 genotyped donors, about 81% were placed in the Caucasian-associated ancestry cluster.

The study's findings and limits: Among TCR beta chains, those listed as cytomegalovirus-associated numbered about 150. Reportedly, TCR beta sequences accurately predicted HLA-A and HLA-B alleles in most subjects.

Only one count was recorded for this clone. The target antigen is unknown. A multiplex PCR was run with 60 Vbeta primers and 13 Jbeta primers. Assay used: immunoSEQ multiplex PCR; TCRdb lists only in-frame clones, some missing. The sample lists about 180,000 clones, 75% occurring once. Trimming shortened V by 6 bases and J by 1 base, and 12 bases separated the two germline ends. This CDR3 has 14 amino acids. CDR1 is MNHNS, CDR2 SASEGT, per germline. Material: PBMCs. The receptor was isolated from a male donor in good health and CMV-seronegative. The V gene is TRBV6-1, the J gene TRBJ1-1; D remains unclear. CDR3 loop: CASSPVEANTEAFF. Written as DNA, the CDR3 is TGTGCCAGCAGCCCTGTTGAGGCGAACACTGAAGCTTTCTTT.